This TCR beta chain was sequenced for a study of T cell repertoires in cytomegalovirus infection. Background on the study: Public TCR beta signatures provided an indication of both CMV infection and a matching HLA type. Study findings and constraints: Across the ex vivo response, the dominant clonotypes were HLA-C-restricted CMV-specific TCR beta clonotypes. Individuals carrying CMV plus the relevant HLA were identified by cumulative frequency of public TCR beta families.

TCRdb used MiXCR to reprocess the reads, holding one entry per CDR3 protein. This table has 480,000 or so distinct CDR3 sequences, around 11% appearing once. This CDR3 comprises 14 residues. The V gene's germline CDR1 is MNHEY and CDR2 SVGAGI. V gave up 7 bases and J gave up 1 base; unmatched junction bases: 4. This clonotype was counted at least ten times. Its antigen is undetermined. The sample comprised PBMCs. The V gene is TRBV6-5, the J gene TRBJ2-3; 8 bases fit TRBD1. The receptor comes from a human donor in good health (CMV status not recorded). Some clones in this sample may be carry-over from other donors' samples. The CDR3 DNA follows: TGTGCCAGCAACAGGGACAGGCGCACAGATACGCAGTATTTT. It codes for CASNRDRRTDTQYF.